This TCR beta chain appears in the sequencing data of a study of sequential checkpoint blockade in melanoma. Background on the study: First-line arms were nivolumab then ipilimumab, or the reverse, randomized 1:1.

Using immunoSEQ multiplex PCR, the repertoire was profiled, and TCRdb retains in-frame clones only, with some absent. The sample includes over 10,000 clones, more than 70% of them seen just once. Treatment indicated: randomized to nivolumab then ipilimumab (arm A) or the reverse (arm B). DNA-damaging chemotherapy had not been given to any patient beforehand. Sorted cells were live CD3+CD8+, lacking CD19 and CD56, from PBMCs. The ends lost 5 bases at V and 2 bases at J; junction bases unmatched: 3. The CDR3 length is 15 residues. Germline CDR1 and CDR2: SGHNT and YENEEA. This receptor was identified in a human patient with melanoma. Some clones in this sample may be carry-over from other donors' samples. V gene TRBV11-3 combines with J gene TRBJ1-3; 10 nucleotides match TRBD1. Specimen: CD8+ T cells sorted from blood (inferred from file names), collected from a patient given nivolumab and ipilimumab in sequence. The CDR3 bases are TGTGCCAGCAGCCAAGGACAGGGGGCTGGAAACACCATATATTTT. Translating gives CASSQGQGAGNTIYF. Full variable domain (outside the CDR3, taken from reference TRBV11-3 and TRBJ1-3): EAGVVQSPRYKIIEKKQPVAFWCNPISGHNTLYWYLQNLGQGPELLIRYENEEAVDDSQLPKDRFSAERLKGVDSTLKIQPAELGDSAVYLCASSQGQGAGNTIYFGEGSWLTVV.